These 8 T cell receptor beta chains were all obtained from the same sample, sequenced in a study of metastatic and nonmetastatic thyroid tumors. Ahead of thyroid surgery, no patient had received treatment of any kind. TCRdb recomputed clones from the PCR reads via MiXCR. The data show about 38,000 clones, more than 25% seen once. The sequenced sample was blood. All receptors come from a female donor with papillary thyroid cancer or a benign thyroid nodule (not recorded which). Some clones in this sample may be carry-over from other donors' samples.

As regards this clone: Because the CDR3's place on the DNA is in doubt, the DNA is left out and the CDR3 is given as listed by TCRdb. The CDR3 sequence: CASSFGQGAINEHFF. V usage is TRBV5-1 and J usage is TRBJ2-1; the table calls TRBD1, which could not be checked here. Germline loops: CDR1 SGHRS, CDR2 YFSETQ. Inclusive of both ends, the CDR3 amounts to 15 amino acids.

The sample holds many counts of this clone. The gene calls are TRBV30 and TRBJ1-1; D is uncertain. V was pared by 7 bases and J by 0 bases, with 12 bases between. The CDR3 has 13 residues. Looked up from germline, CDR1 is GTSNPN and CDR2 is SVGIG (reference sequence). CDR3 nucleotide sequence: TGTGCCTCCCGTGTACAAGTGAACACTGAAGCTTTCTTT. Its translation: CASRVQVNTEAFF.

The V gene is TRBV11-1, the J gene TRBJ2-2; tentatively, D is TRBD2 (6 bases). Germline V gene data show CDR1 as SGHAT and CDR2 as FQDESV (reference sequence). CDR3 length: 17 residues. V was cut by 5 bases and J by 6 bases, with 22 bases left in between. The CDR3 protein is CASSPYTSGSGAGELFF. The CDR3 region has the DNA TGTGCCAGCAGCCCCTACACTAGTGGTTCGGGGGCCGGGGAGCTGTTTTTT.

The chain recombines TRBV11-2 with TRBJ2-3; weak D call: TRBD2 (6 bases). The length of the CDR3 is 16 residues. Looked up from germline, CDR1 is SGHAT and CDR2 is FQNNGV. V was trimmed by 5 bases and J by 3 bases, leaving 18 bases between them. The CDR3 sequence: CASSLPPGEVTDTQYF. The DNA of the CDR3 is TGTGCCAGCAGCCTACCCCCCGGGGAGGTGACAGATACGCAGTATTTT. Full variable domain (rest looked up from reference TRBV11-2 and TRBJ2-3): EAGVAQSPRYKIIEKRQSVAFWCNPISGHATLYWYQQILGQGPKLLIQFQNNGVVDDSQLPKDRFSAERLKGVDSTLKIQPAKLEDSAVYLCASSLPPGEVTDTQYFGPGTRLTVL.

The CDR3 here is CASSPGGSVHNEQFF. The CDR3 DNA sequence: TGTGCCAGCAGCCCAGGGGGTAGCGTCCACAATGAGCAGTTCTTC. The chain couples TRBV6-2 or TRBV6-3 to TRBJ2-1, with 7 bases lining up with TRBD1. In germline, CDR1 is MNHEY, CDR2 SVGEGT. The CDR3 contains 15 residues. V shed 6 bases and J 5 bases; nucleotides not matched to a gene: 10.

This clone was recorded a few times. This specimen includes other DNA sequences encoding the same CDR3. The chain carries TRBV28 and TRBJ2-1, with no clear D. The V end was cut by 4 bases, the J end by 3 bases, with 22 bases between. This CDR3 contains 18 residues. CDR1 is MDHEN and CDR2 is SYDVKM in the germline V gene. CDR3 sequence reads: CASSSPALSGGLYNEQFF. CDR3 DNA: TGTGCCAGCAGTTCCCCCGCCCTCTCGGGTGGCCTCTACAATGAGCAGTTCTTC.

This clone came up many times. The CDR3 coding sequence is TGCGCCAGCAGGGCAGGGGAAGGTTCACCCCTCCACTTT. Encoded protein: CASRAGEGSPLHF. V gene TRBV5-1 combines with J gene TRBJ1-6; D is possibly TRBD1 (6 bases). This CDR3 comprises 13 residues. Between the trimmed V and J ends, which lost 5 bases and 9 bases, there was a span of 12 bases. CDR1 SGHRS and CDR2 YFSETQ come from the germline V gene.

This clone was recorded many times. V is TRBV14 and J is TRBJ1-3; D gene unclear. Germline CDR1 reads SGHDN; CDR2 reads FVKESK. V lost 4 bases to trimming and J lost 4 bases, with 8 bases between them. The length of the CDR3 is 13 residues. The CDR3 loop is CASSPSGGNTIYF. As DNA, the CDR3 is TGTGCCAGCAGCCCCTCGGGAGGAAACACCATATATTTT. The full variable domain, its missing parts supplied by reference TRBV14 and TRBJ1-3, is EAGVTQFPSHSVIEKGQTVTLRCDPISGHDNLYWYRRVMGKEIKFLLHFVKESKQDESGMPNNRFLAERTGGTYSTLKVQPAELEDSGVYFCASSPSGGNTIYFGEGSWLTVV.